This T cell receptor (beta chain) was found in a study of blood T cell repertoires in COVID-19. Overall study context: PBMCs, B-cell-depleted T cells, or T cells were the source of the cDNA or gDNA that made up the material.

Clones were sequenced by immunoSEQ multiplex PCR, and TCRdb holds only the in-frame ones, with some missing. The data hold 150,000 or so clones, with roughly 87% observed a single time. Unmatched junction bases numbered 2, after V lost 2 bases and J lost 4 bases. Per germline, CDR1 KGHSH and CDR2 LQKENI. This CDR3 is 15 amino acids long. The receptor was derived from a woman aged 45-60 years who had recovered from COVID-19. V gene TRBV18 combines with J gene TRBJ2-1; 10 bases align to TRBD2. The material sequenced was PBMCs or T cells enriched from blood (not recorded which). CDR3 nucleotides: TGTGCCAGCTCACCAGGGACTAGCGCATACAATGAGCAGTTCTTC. Amino acids: CASSPGTSAYNEQFF.